This T cell receptor beta chain was profiled in a study of cytomegalovirus exposure and HLA in healthy donors (dated by TCRdb to the late 2010s). As for the study more broadly: In an earlier analysis of 450 to 750 of the donors, 276 Gb of sequence data and 120 million or so unique TCR beta sequences from roughly 190 million T cells were reported. Around 330 gigabases of sequencing data and 70 million to 95 million unique TCR sequences made up an early release that covered roughly 670 HLA-typed donors. Of the approximately 400 genotyped donors, approximately 81% were placed in the genetic ancestry cluster associated with self-reported Caucasian donors. The aim of the study was to test whether cataloging public T cell receptors could identify signatures of past pathogen exposure. The study used immunosequencing to profile the T cell repertoires of more than 650 subjects and linked those repertoires to cytomegalovirus serostatus. A separate validation cohort of 90 to 150 different subjects was used in addition to the 666-subject first cohort. To predict cytomegalovirus infection status, the study combined high-throughput TCR immunosequencing, statistical association of individual TCRs with disease status, and machine learning. A later analysis re-examined previously published TCR beta repertoires from about 700 donors and added high-resolution HLA genotyping to investigate patterns of TCR occurrence. Rather than using new phenotypic data, the later analysis identified candidate immune exposures from TCR beta sequences and from how often those sequences occurred across donors. In an earlier analysis of roughly 580 of the donors, high-throughput TCR beta sequencing was used to judge whether each TCR beta V gene segment behaved as functional or pseudogenic. Donor age, sex, ethnicity and CMV serostatus were compiled alongside the repertoire data. A later genetic analysis took genome-wide SNP genotypes for about 55% of the roughly 670 donors and used that subset as a discovery cohort. All discovery cohort repertoires had been generated using a single sequencing platform. HLA typing covered class I and class II loci at four-digit resolution. The number of typed donors differed by locus: about 620-630 for A, B, C, DRB1 and DQB1; 500 to 550 for DQA1; 606 for DPA1; and roughly 490 for DPB1. Because of strong linkage in the cohort, four or five DR-DQ haplotypes were treated as single units for association and clustering. Across 398 genotyped donors of the cohort, an average of about 200,000 unique TCR beta nucleotide sequences per donor were sequenced, and roughly 17% of those sequences were non-productive. Findings and caveats that apply to the study as a whole: Presence/absence analyses assumed roughly uniform sequencing depth across donors, an assumption that may not hold. According to a later analysis, most CMV-associated TCR beta chains appeared to be HLA-restricted, and the HLA associations seemed to be driven largely by CMV exposure. Because counts were too low, fewer than 20 rarely observed V segments, including chromosome 9 orphons, were excluded from the earlier analysis of around 640 of the donors. In a later analysis, the rate of TCR association differed among HLA loci, with DRB1 alleles having the most associated TCRs and HLA-C alleles having the fewest. V-gene and J-gene trimming of TCR beta chains was associated with a missense DCLRE1C variant in a later genetic analysis, and the association was replicated in an independent cohort. The classifier was reported to diagnose cytomegalovirus status with high specificity and sensitivity in both the original cohort and the validation cohort. When HLA alleles, especially DR and DQ, strongly co-occurred, TCR associations were difficult to assign to individual alleles. HLA typing was unavailable for some donors at each locus, so association tests used only the typed subset. A later analysis associated about 17,000 TCR beta sequences with specific HLA alleles at a false discovery rate of 0.05. According to a later genetic analysis, donors in an Asian-associated ancestry cluster had fewer N-insertions in productive TCRs than the approximately 700-donor mean. An earlier analysis of approximately 530 of the donors showed that most TCR beta V segments appeared in productive rearrangements either about 87% or about 30% of the time, which broadly matched IMGT annotations. Some IMGT-functional V segments, including TRBV6-2 and TRBV6-3, could not be distinguished by the 87-base-pair reads and were therefore excluded. A cluster of highly shared sequence variants was judged likely to represent a technical artifact of the sequencing pipeline. A later analysis reported that several top co-occurrence clusters appeared linked to parvovirus B19, influenza, CMV and Epstein-Barr virus. Correlated functional status among segregating V segments might be attributable to linkage disequilibrium, but an unknown experimental factor could not be ruled out. The only immune exposure information available for the cohort was CMV serostatus. A further reported finding was that TCR beta sequences accurately predicted the HLA-A and HLA-B alleles for most subjects in the first cohort. A later analysis found that HLA-associated TCR beta chains were more clonally expanded and had lower generation probabilities than equally common non-associated chains. Across donors, most TCR sequences were observed very rarely, whereas some public TCRs were present in many individuals. The authors suggested that the approach could potentially be extended to other disease states and immunological phenotypes. A total of 164 TCR beta chains were listed by the study as associated with cytomegalovirus. In this cohort, only TCR beta chains were sequenced, and detectable features were limited by the absence of alpha or paired-chain data. A few of the identified cytomegalovirus-associated TCR beta chains were confirmed in vitro to be specific for cytomegalovirus antigens.

The library was prepared using the immunoSEQ multiplex PCR assay. For the multiplex PCR, a mixture combining 60 forward primers for TCR Vbeta segments and 13 reverse primers for TCR Jbeta segments was used. A multiplex PCR assay on genomic DNA amplified the CDR3 region of rearranged TCR beta genes. The amplified TCR beta libraries were sequenced on the Illumina HiSeq System as 87-base-pair reads. On the authors' methods: In a later analysis, 77 million or so unique TCR beta chains were counted across the approximately 640 repertoires, and roughly 11 million of these chains were shared by at least two donors. A nearest-neighbor algorithm error-corrected the raw reads and collapsed the reads into unique sequences, merging closely related sequences to remove PCR and sequencing errors. CDR3 sequences were aligned to IMGT reference sequences to assign V, D and J gene segments. For a sequence to be retained, a match of at least six nucleotides to both a V gene segment and a J gene segment was required. A rearrangement was called productive if the CDR3 had no stop codons and remained in frame with V and J, and every other rearrangement was called non-productive. CDR3 was defined by IMGT convention, running from the second conserved V-encoded cysteine to the conserved J-encoded phenylalanine. The earlier analysis of about 640 of the donors excluded any sequence lacking an unambiguous match to a single V gene segment. In an earlier analysis of roughly 500 of the donors, V segments were called functional above 56.7% productive rearrangements and were called segregating when the between-donor standard deviation exceeded 5%. A statistical classification framework was built to diagnose cytomegalovirus status from the catalog of TCR beta chain sequences. In a later analysis, V and J genes were assigned by comparing TCR nucleotide sequences against IMGT/GENE-DB human TR gene sequences. A later analysis assigned CDR3 sequences and most-parsimonious VDJ recombination scenarios with the TCRdist pipeline. A later analysis defined each TCR beta chain by its CDR3 amino acid sequence plus V-gene family, and excluded reads lacking a unique V-gene family. In a later analysis, around 600 highly shared, low-generation-probability nucleotide sequences were removed to address suspected cross-contamination and a sequencing artifact. A later analysis calculated a clonal expansion index for each public chain from normalized within-repertoire ranks of inferred template counts. In a later analysis, generation probabilities were computed with a VDJ recombination model fitted to out-of-frame rearrangements, and the resulting probabilities were checked against IGoR. A later analysis scored TCR-TCR, TCR-HLA and TCR-CMV co-occurrence with hypergeometric tests, applying a repertoire-size bias correction to TCR pairs. A later analysis estimated false discovery rates by permuting HLA or CMV assignments 20 times. In a later analysis, co-occurring TCRs were grouped with DBSCAN, and TCRdist sequence similarity was added when clustering was performed within HLA-allele-positive subsets. Repertoires with fewer than 30,000 or more than 120,000 public chains were left out of co-occurrence clustering, as were five repertoires with anomalous nucleotide sharing. Entries here come from immuneACCESS through TCRdb and include only in-frame sequences with V and J called. Some clones fail to appear in such tables; in the studies checked, an unresolved V gene covers under half of the shortfall, and the cause of the remainder is unknown. Clone size and V and J calls were adopted from that table, with D and trimming inferred from the DNA. Per the sample table, the count is about 60,000 clones. The ten largest clones add up to about a sixth of the sample.

There are 15 amino acids in the CDR3, from cysteine to phenylalanine inclusive. CDR3 DNA is the only sequence kept; it has 45 bases, read in frame from the first base. Deletion took 6 bases off V and 1 base off J, with a span of 13 bases between the germline ends. The germline V gene (reference sequence) specifies SEHNR as CDR1 and FQNEAQ as CDR2. The cohort consisted of 670 or so healthy bone marrow donors. Cohort members were all nominally healthy when sampled, although unrecorded immune exposures were likely present. The donor was CMV seronegative and belonged to the group of several hundred seronegative cohort members. A peripheral blood sample was collected from each donor, and TCR beta sequencing was performed on peripheral blood mononuclear cells. The Qiagen DNeasy Blood Extraction Kit was used to extract genomic DNA from the blood cell samples. Of note for this clone: The clone's antigen remains unknown.

The receptor comes from a boy between 5 and 17 years old in good health and CMV-seronegative. The sequencing sample was made of PBMCs. The chain is encoded by TRBV7-9 joined to TRBJ2-1, with a weak D call of TRBD1 (6 bases match). The CDR3 has the sequence CASSHDRNSYNEQFF. The DNA sequence follows: TGTGCCAGCAGTCATGACAGGAATTCCTACAATGAGCAGTTCTTC.